Included here is one TCR beta chain sequence, with context. This specimen comes from a study of OX40 agonist ivuxolimab in advanced cancers. Study in general: While on treatment, patients had intravenous ivuxolimab at 0.01 to 10 mg/kg every 2 weeks. Two patients with cutaneous melanoma and one with hepatocellular carcinoma, three in total, showed partial responses.

Profiled with immunoSEQ multiplex PCR; TCRdb holds only in-frame clones, not every one. The table has fewer than 70,000 clones, about 90% seen once. The ends were cut back, 6 bases at V and 4 bases at J, with 15 bases in the middle. This CDR3 contains 14 residues. Germline V lookup: CDR1 MNHNY, CDR2 SVGAGI (reference sequence). This rearrangement joins TRBV6-6 to TRBJ1-1; D call uncertain. The sample was CD4+ or CD8+ T cells sorted from blood, taken in a trial of the OX40 agonist ivuxolimab. The TCR originated in an adult with an advanced solid tumor such as melanoma, head and neck, liver or kidney cancer. The CDR3 protein is CASRMTFGSTEAFF. CDR3 DNA sequence: TGTGCCAGCAGGATGACTTTTGGGAGCACTGAAGCTTTCTTT.